A single sample is the source of the 27 T cell receptor beta chains below, sequenced in a study of CD8+CD57+ T cells in acquired aplastic anemia. The template used for profiling TCR beta VDJ and CDR3 was genomic DNA. Each CDR3 protein is one row after TCRdb ran MiXCR on the reads. Counted here are approximately 98,000 distinct CDR3 sequences, around half occurring once; the ten biggest clones make up 30% to 40%. Sequencing was done on a sample of sorted CD4+, CD8+, or CD8+CD57+ T cells (not recorded which) from PBMCs. The receptors originated from a human donor in good health, serving as a control.

This clonotype was recorded at least ten times. The V and J genes are TRBV11-2 and TRBJ2-1, with 10 bases aligning to TRBD2. The germline CDR1 and CDR2 sequences are SGHAT and FQNNGV. J lost 4 bases, V lost 5 bases, and 14 bases had no gene match. The CDR3 has 18 residues. The DNA for the CDR3 is TGTGCCAGCAGCCGTTCACGGACTAGCGGTAACGTTTACAATGAGCAGTTCTTC. This codes for CASSRSRTSGNVYNEQFF.

V usage is TRBV29-1 and J usage is TRBJ1-3; D is unclear. Germline V gene lookup returns CDR1 SQVTM and CDR2 ANQGSEA. Trimming pared 5 bases from V and 1 base from J, leaving 15 bases between. The CDR3 has 15 residues. Here the CDR3 DNA reads TGCAGCGTTCTGGTCAGGTTTCGATCTGGAAACACCATATATTTT. It yields the protein CSVLVRFRSGNTIYF.

The rearrangement joins TRBV9 to TRBJ2-7; 8 nucleotides match TRBD1. V lost 0 bases, J lost 2 bases, and 4 bases stayed unmatched. Looked up from germline, CDR1 is SGDLS and CDR2 is YYNGEE. This CDR3 comprises 15 residues. CDR3 in DNA: TGTGCCAGCAGCGTAGCAGGGGGCGCGGCCTACGAGCAGTACTTC. Amino acid sequence: CASSVAGGAAYEQYF. Looking up the rest from reference TRBV9 and TRBJ2-7 gives the full variable domain: DSGVTQTPKHLITATGQRVTLRCSPRSGDLSVYWYQQSLDQGLQFLIQYYNGEERAKGNILERFSAQQFPDLHSELNLSSLELGDSALYFCASSVAGGAAYEQYFGPGTRLTVT.

The rearrangement uses TRBV19 and TRBJ1-2; 10 positions agree with TRBD1. V was pared by 4 bases and J by 3 bases, with 2 bases of the junction left unmatched. The germline V gene encodes CDR1 LNHDA and CDR2 SQIVND (reference sequence). The CDR3 has 14 residues. This CDR3 reads CASSTGTGDYGYTF. For the CDR3, the DNA is TGTGCCAGTAGTACTGGGACAGGGGACTATGGCTACACCTTC. Full variable domain (remainder filled in from reference TRBV19 and TRBJ1-2): DGGITQSPKYLFRKEGQNVTLSCEQNLNHDAMYWYRQDPGQGLRLIYYSQIVNDFQKGDIAEGYSVSREKKESFPLTVTSAQKNPTAFYLCASSTGTGDYGYTFGSGTRLTVV.

The rearrangement joins TRBV29-1 to TRBJ1-1, with 9 bases lining up with TRBD1. The V and J ends lost 4 bases and 8 bases, in that order; junction bases with no gene match: 5. CDR1 is SQVTM, CDR2 ANQGSEA, per germline. This CDR3 has 12 amino acids. As DNA, the CDR3 is TGCAGCGTTGGAAGGACAGGGGAAGAAGCTTTCTTT. Residues: CSVGRTGEEAFF.

V usage is TRBV2 and J usage is TRBJ1-2; D gene unclear. CDR3 size: 11 residues. Per germline, CDR1 SNHLY and CDR2 FYNNEI. Trimming cost V 7 bases and J 6 bases, with 9 bases left between them. Here the CDR3 reads CASTTTDGYTF. Here the CDR3 DNA reads TGTGCCAGCACCACTACCGATGGCTACACCTTC.

The J gene is TRBJ2-3, the V gene TRBV4-2; D uncertain. Trimming took 0 bases from V and 0 from J, leaving 10 bases between them. From germline, CDR1 is LGHNA and CDR2 YNFKEQ. The CDR3 has 16 amino acids. Here the CDR3 reads CASSQERLLSTDTQYF. CDR3 in DNA: TGTGCCAGCAGCCAAGAGAGGTTACTTAGCACAGATACGCAGTATTTT.

Ten or more counts support this clonotype. This chain joins TRBV20-1 and TRBJ1-1; D is unclear. Germline loops: CDR1 DFQATT, CDR2 SNEGSKA (reference sequence). The CDR3 loop spans 11 amino acids. The CDR3 reads CSPTSNTEAFF. The CDR3 DNA is TGCTCCCCAACCTCGAACACTGAAGCTTTCTTT.

As concerns this clonotype: An end of the junction does not agree with germline; a read error may underlie this. The chain has TRBV7-7 and TRBJ2-7; D unresolved. Looked up from germline, CDR1 is SSHAT and CDR2 is FNYEAQ (reference sequence). CDR3 length equals 13 residues. CDR3 region: CASSLVSSYEQYF. CDR3 DNA sequence: TGTGCTAGCAGCTTAGTCTCCTCCTACGAGCAGTACTTC.

This clonotype was observed many times. The chain uses TRBV3-1 and TRBJ2-7, with unresolved D. V was clipped by 3 bases and J by 1 base, with 7 bases between them. The germline V gene encodes CDR1 LGHDT and CDR2 YNNKEL (reference sequence). The CDR3 spans 13 residues. In DNA form, the CDR3 reads TGTGCCAGCAGCCACGATCTGTCCTACGAGCAGTACTTC. It encodes CASSHDLSYEQYF.

Comments on this clonotype: Lacking the conserved final phenylalanine or tryptophan, this CDR3 likely reflects a read error. The genes are TRBV12-3 or TRBV12-4 and TRBJ1-2; D may be TRBD1 (5 bases). With 3 bases removed from V and 2 bases from J, the gap between germline ends came to 13 bases. The CDR3 is 15 residues long. The CDR3 nucleotides are TGTGCCAGCAGTTTGGGGGGATTGGCCAACTATGGCTACACCTCC. This sequence encodes CASSLGGLANYGYTS.

DNA for the CDR3: TGTGCCAGCAGTCAGGCCGGGGACAGCTTGAACACTGAAGCTTTCTTT. Translation: CASSQAGDSLNTEAFF. The genes are TRBV12-3 or TRBV12-4 and TRBJ1-1; 7 bases match TRBD1. The J segment lost 0 bases and the V segment lost 5 bases, leaving 9 bases of the junction unmatched. CDR3 length: 16 residues.

Points on this clonotype: A single base separates this from a much larger clone, so it may be a read error. V and J are TRBV7-3 and TRBJ1-1; D is perhaps TRBD1 (5 bases). Trimming removed 5 bases from V and 1 base from J, with 14 bases in between. The CDR3 length is 15 residues. Germline assignment: CDR1 SGHTA and CDR2 FQGTGA. Here the CDR3 DNA reads TGTGCCAGCAGCCAGATATCAACAGGGAACACTGAAGCTTTCTTT. Its protein product is CASSQISTGNTEAFF. Supplemented by reference TRBV7-3 and TRBJ1-1, the full variable domain reads GAGVSQTPSNKVTEKGKYVELRCDPISGHTALYWYRQSLGQGPEFLIYFQGTGAADDSGLPNDRFFAVRPEGSVSTLKIQRTERGDSAVYLCASSQISTGNTEAFFGQGTRLTVV.

This clonotype was detected many times. The J gene is TRBJ2-7, the V gene TRBV27, with TRBD1 matching 8 bases. V gave up 5 bases and J gave up 5 bases; unmatched junction bases: 8. The CDR3 has 14 amino acids. Looked up from germline, CDR1 is MNHEY and CDR2 is SMNVEV (reference sequence). The CDR3 bases are TGTGCCAGCAGTAGAGGACAGGGCACGAACGAGCAGTACTTC. Protein product: CASSRGQGTNEQYF.

This clonotype has a single count. The junction does not match germline at one end; this may be a read error. The chain carries TRBV25-1 and TRBJ2-3; the match to TRBD2 covers 7 bases. Germline V gene lookup returns CDR1 MGHDK and CDR2 SYGVNS. This CDR3 comprises 16 residues. The CDR3 region is CACSETGGTITDTQYF. CDR3 DNA: TGTGCCTGCAGTGAAACTGGGGGGACTATCACAGATACGCAGTACTTT.

In its sample, this clonotype was seen once. V is TRBV4-3 and J is TRBJ2-7, with TRBD1 matching 9 bases. The CDR3 consists of 16 residues. After removal of 0 bases from V and 2 bases from J, the junction contained 5 bases not matched to a gene. Germline V gene lookup returns CDR1 LGHNA and CDR2 YSLEER. The CDR3 sequence: CASSQDRTGGAYEQYF. In DNA form, the CDR3 reads TGCGCCAGCAGCCAAGACCGAACAGGGGGCGCCTACGAGCAGTACTTC.

The rearrangement links TRBV29-1 to TRBJ1-1; D perhaps matches TRBD1 (5 bases). This CDR3 comprises 11 residues. The germline V gene has CDR1 SQVTM and CDR2 ANQGSEA. Deletions cut 7 bases from V and 3 bases from J, with 9 bases between. The CDR3 loop is CSAIGDTEAFF. DNA for the CDR3: TGCAGCGCTATAGGGGACACTGAAGCTTTCTTT.

This clonotype was seen repeatedly, ten times or more. V is TRBV4-3 and J is TRBJ2-1, with D maybe TRBD1 (6 bases). This CDR3 is built from 16 residues. Germline CDR1 reads LGHNA; CDR2 reads YSLEER. Trimming removed 4 bases at V and 5 bases at J, with 18 bases between. In DNA, the CDR3 is TGCGCCAGCAGCCGGATCATGAGGGGACAAAACAATGAGCAGTTCTTC. Amino acid sequence: CASSRIMRGQNNEQFF.

V usage is TRBV2 and J usage is TRBJ1-6; D not resolved. Trimming stripped 8 bases from V and 5 bases from J, with 16 bases between. The CDR3 is made up of 15 amino acids. CDR1 is SNHLY, CDR2 FYNNEI, per germline. The CDR3 reads CASFPGRDHNSPLHF. CDR3 bases: TGTGCCAGCTTTCCTGGGCGAGATCATAATTCACCCCTCCACTTT.

Concerning this clonotype: A clone one base away is much larger, so this may be a read error. It is likely a read error, because the conserved phenylalanine at the end of the CDR3 is missing. V is TRBV7-3 and J is TRBJ2-1; the D gene could be TRBD1 or TRBD2 (5 bases each). Germline CDR1 and CDR2: SGHTA and FQGTGA. V lost 4 bases and J lost 5, with 18 bases in between. The CDR3 is made up of 16 amino acids. The CDR3 reads CASSSGGAGRDNEQFL. The CDR3 region has the DNA TGTGCCAGCAGCTCGGGTGGGGCGGGTCGCGACAATGAGCAGTTCCTC.

The chain combines TRBV13 with TRBJ2-5; the match to TRBD2 covers 10 bases. Germline V gene data show CDR1 as PRHDT and CDR2 as FYEKMQ (reference sequence). The V segment lost 5 bases and the J segment 2 bases; nucleotides outside the gene matches: 11. This CDR3 has 17 residues. The CDR3 sequence: CASSPAGGLGKQETQYF. The CDR3 DNA reads as TGTGCCAGCAGCCCAGCGGGGGGGCTCGGGAAACAAGAGACCCAGTACTTC. Variable domain in full (rest from reference TRBV13 and TRBJ2-5): AAGVIQSPRHLIKEKRETATLKCYPIPRHDTVYWYQQGPGQDPQFLISFYEKMQSDKGSIPDRFSAQQFSDYHSELNMSSLELGDSALYFCASSPAGGLGKQETQYFGPGTRLLVL.

This chain uses TRBV19 with TRBJ1-1; unclear D gene. Germline V gives CDR1 LNHDA, CDR2 SQIVND (reference sequence). The CDR3 runs to 13 residues. Trimming cost V 4 bases and J 1 base, with 7 bases left between them. This CDR3 reads CASSRVQNTEAFF. CDR3 coding DNA: TGTGCCAGTAGTAGAGTACAGAACACTGAAGCTTTCTTT.

The table lists this clonotype with a count of one. Mismatch with germline at one junction end may stem from a read error. The V call is TRBV19, the J call TRBJ2-1; TRBD1 might be the D (6 bases). CDR1 and CDR2 (germline): LNHDA, SQIVND (reference sequence). The CDR3 runs 13 residues. DNA for the CDR3: TGTGCCAGTAACATAGGACAGCACAATGAGAAGTTCTTC. It translates to CASNIGQHNEKFF.

Worth noting for this clonotype: Because the CDR3 is missing its conserved closing phenylalanine or tryptophan, this is likely a read error. Because the CDR3's place on the DNA is in doubt, the DNA is left out and the CDR3 is given as listed by TCRdb. J is TRBJ1-6 and V is TRBV10-3. The CDR3 comprises 8 residues, both ends counted. CDR1 and CDR2 from the germline V gene are ENHRY and SYGVKD. The CDR3 sequence: CAISESYG.

About this clonotype itself: Since a much larger clone is just one base distant, this may be a read error. The chain is built from TRBV12-3 or TRBV12-4 and TRBJ1-1; no clear D. Trimming pared 3 bases from V and 6 bases from J, leaving 11 bases between. The CDR3 consists of 13 residues. CDR3 bases: TGTGCCAGCAGTTTTGTGGCAGCCCCTGAAGCTTTCTTT. As protein: CASSFVAAPEAFF.

CDR3 DNA sequence: TGTGCCAGCAGTGGGGGGGGCAGGGGGATTTTGATCGGGTACGAGCAGTACTTC. It is translated as CASSGGGRGILIGYEQYF. This rearrangement joins TRBV25-1 to TRBJ2-7, with D perhaps TRBD1 or TRBD2 (7 bases each). The CDR3 runs 18 residues. The germline V gene has CDR1 MGHDK and CDR2 SYGVNS. With 4 bases removed from V and 4 bases from J, the gap between germline ends came to 26 bases.

The V gene is TRBV20-1, the J gene TRBJ2-5; 9 nucleotides line up with TRBD1. The CDR3 totals 13 residues. V shed 5 bases, J shed 7 bases, and the junction held 8 bases outside the gene matches. Looked up from germline, CDR1 is DFQATT and CDR2 is SNEGSKA (reference sequence). CDR3 sequence reads: CSAPRDREVTQYF. In DNA, the CDR3 is TGCAGTGCTCCTAGGGACAGGGAGGTGACCCAGTACTTC.